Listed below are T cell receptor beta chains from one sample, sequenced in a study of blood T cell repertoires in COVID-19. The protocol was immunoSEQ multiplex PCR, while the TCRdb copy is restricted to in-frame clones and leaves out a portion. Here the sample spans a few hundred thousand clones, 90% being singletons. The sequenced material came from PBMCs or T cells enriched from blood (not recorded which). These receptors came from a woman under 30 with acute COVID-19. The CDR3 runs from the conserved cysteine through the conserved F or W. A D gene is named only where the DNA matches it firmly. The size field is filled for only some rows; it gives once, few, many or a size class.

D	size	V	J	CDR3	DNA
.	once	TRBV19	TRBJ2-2	CASSIGATGTGELFF	TGTGCCAGTAGTATAGGTGCTACCGGCACCGGGGAGCTGTTTTTT
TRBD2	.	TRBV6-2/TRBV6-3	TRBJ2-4	CASSRTSGRLAKNIQYF	TGTGCCAGCAGCCGGACTAGCGGGAGGCTAGCCAAAAACATTCAGTACTTC
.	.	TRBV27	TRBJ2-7	CASSLTLLGRVGEQYF	TGTGCCAGCAGTTTGACTCTACTAGGACGAGTGGGCGAGCAGTACTTC
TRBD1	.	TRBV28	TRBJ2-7	CASSFPYRGHEQYF	TGTGCCAGCAGTTTCCCCTACAGGGGGCACGAGCAGTACTTC
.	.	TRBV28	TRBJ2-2	CASSRGRRGPNTGELFF	TGTGCCAGCAGCCGGGGCAGGCGGGGCCCGAACACCGGGGAGCTGTTTTTT
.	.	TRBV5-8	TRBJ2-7	CASSSSRGGKFEQYF	TGTGCCAGCAGCTCATCGAGAGGGGGAAAGTTCGAGCAGTACTTC
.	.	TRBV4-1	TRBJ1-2	CASSTRQTSGYGYTF	TGCGCCAGCAGCACCCGACAGACGTCCGGTTATGGCTACACCTTC
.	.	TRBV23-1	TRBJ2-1	CASSQSGTPGEQFF	TGCGCCAGCAGTCAATCGGGGACTCCAGGCGAGCAGTTCTTC
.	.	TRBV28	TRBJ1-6	CASRGRSPLHF	TGTGCCAGCAGGGGGCGGTCACCCCTCCACTTT
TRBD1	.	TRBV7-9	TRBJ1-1	CASSFKVDRAVTEAFF	TGTGCCAGCAGCTTCAAAGTCGACAGGGCGGTGACTGAAGCTTTCTTT
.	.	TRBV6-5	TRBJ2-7	CASSRGIYEQYF	TGTGCCAGCAGCCGTGGCATCTACGAGCAGTACTTC
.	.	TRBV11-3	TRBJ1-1	CASRQNTEAFF	TGTGCCAGCAGACAGAACACTGAAGCTTTCTTT
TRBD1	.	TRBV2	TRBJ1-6	CASSDPTGFNSPLHF	TGTGCCAGCAGTGACCCGACAGGGTTCAATTCACCCCTCCACTTT
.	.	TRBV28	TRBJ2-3	CASSLYLQDTQYF	TGTGCCAGCAGTTTATATCTCCAGGATACGCAGTATTTT
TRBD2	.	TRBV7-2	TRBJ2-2	CASSPVAGAAGELFF	TGTGCCAGCAGCCCCGTAGCGGGGGCCGCCGGGGAGCTGTTTTTT
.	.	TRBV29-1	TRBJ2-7	CSVGGTSSVSYEQYF	TGCAGCGTCGGAGGGACCTCGAGTGTCTCCTACGAGCAGTACTTC
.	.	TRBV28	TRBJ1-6	CASDGGSSYNSPLHF	TGTGCCAGCGACGGGGGGAGCTCCTATAATTCACCCCTCCACTTT
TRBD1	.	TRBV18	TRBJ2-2	CASSSGQGAGTGELFF	TGTGCCAGCTCATCGGGACAGGGGGCGGGCACCGGGGAGCTGTTTTTT
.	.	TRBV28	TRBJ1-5	CASAVGAGDQPQHF	TGTGCCAGCGCGGTCGGAGCGGGGGATCAGCCCCAGCATTTT
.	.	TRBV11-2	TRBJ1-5	CASSSDLPQPQHF	TGTGCCAGCAGCTCGGACTTACCTCAGCCCCAGCATTTT
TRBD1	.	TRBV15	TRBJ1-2	CATSRDSGQGVYYGYTF	TGTGCCACCAGCAGAGACTCCGGACAGGGGGTTTACTATGGCTACACCTTC
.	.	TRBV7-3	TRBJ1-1	CASSVNGGWDTEAFF	TGTGCCAGCAGCGTAAATGGAGGGTGGGACACTGAAGCTTTCTTT
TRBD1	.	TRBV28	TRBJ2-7	CASSLGIQGAYEQYF	TGTGCCAGCAGTTTAGGGATACAGGGGGCCTACGAGCAGTACTTC
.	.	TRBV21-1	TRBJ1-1	CASSGNRGGRNTEAFF	TGTGCCAGCAGCGGGAACAGGGGTGGCAGGAACACTGAAGCTTTCTTT
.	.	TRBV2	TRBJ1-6	CASRAGVNSPLHF	TGTGCCAGCAGGGCAGGGGTCAATTCACCCCTCCACTTT
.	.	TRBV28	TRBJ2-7	CASSLAALEQYF	TGTGCCAGCAGTTTGGCCGCTCTCGAGCAGTACTTC
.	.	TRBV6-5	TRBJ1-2	CATRSGDGYTF	TGTGCCACCAGGTCAGGGGATGGCTACACCTTC
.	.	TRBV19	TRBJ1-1	CASSILGAGTEAFF	TGTGCCAGTAGTATTCTGGGGGCGGGTACTGAAGCTTTCTTT
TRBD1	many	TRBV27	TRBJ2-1	CASSLGTGESNEQFF	TGTGCCAGCAGTTTAGGGACAGGGGAGTCAAATGAGCAGTTCTTC